This T cell receptor (beta chain) emerged from a study of T cell responses to AZD1222 COVID-19 vaccine. Notes on the study in general: Recipients of two AZD1222 doses showed rising Spike-specific TCR breadth and depth.

For this clone: Its antigen is not identified.

Some clones are missing from TCRdb's copy, which holds only in-frame ones; the method was immunoSEQ multiplex PCR. Of over 100,000 clones in the sample, roughly 90% were seen once. This CDR3 region has 12 residues. Trimming took off 4 bases at V and 4 bases at J, with 8 bases between the two ends. Germline loops: CDR1 SEHNR, CDR2 FQNEAQ (reference sequence). Material: peripheral blood, obtained on day 0 of MenACWY control vaccination. The chain links TRBV7-9 to TRBJ2-7; tentatively, D is TRBD1 (6 bases). This TCR was recovered from an adult in good health. This CDR3 is CASSSQGYEQYF. The CDR3, as DNA: TGTGCCAGCAGCTCACAGGGATACGAGCAGTACTTC.